This record concerns one T cell receptor beta chain sequence. This sample is drawn from a study of blood T cell repertoires in COVID-19. Whole-study context: COVID-19 samples, acute and convalescent, were from the United States, Italy and Spain. Nucleic acid was either cDNA or gDNA, and it came from T cells, B-cell-depleted T cells, or PBMCs.

Methods used by the authors: Scientists estimated how many nucleated cells there were by amplifying reference gene primers. Clones were read by immunoSEQ multiplex PCR, and TCRdb kept only the in-frame ones, dropping some. Clone size and the V and J calls come from that table; the DNA yielded D and trimming. The repertoire holds some 300,000 clones, just under 85% seen once, with around 3.9% in the top ten. Trimming stripped 5 bases from V and 2 bases from J, with 12 bases between. Germline assignment: CDR1 MDHEN and CDR2 SYDVKM. The CDR3 runs 14 residues. This rearrangement joins TRBV28 to TRBJ1-2, with a tentative D call TRBD1 (5 bases). Input material: peripheral blood. The receptor comes from a woman aged 45-65 years with active or convalescent COVID-19. The CDR3 is CASSPATANYGYTF. The CDR3, as DNA: TGTGCCAGCAGTCCAGCGACAGCGAACTATGGCTACACCTTC.